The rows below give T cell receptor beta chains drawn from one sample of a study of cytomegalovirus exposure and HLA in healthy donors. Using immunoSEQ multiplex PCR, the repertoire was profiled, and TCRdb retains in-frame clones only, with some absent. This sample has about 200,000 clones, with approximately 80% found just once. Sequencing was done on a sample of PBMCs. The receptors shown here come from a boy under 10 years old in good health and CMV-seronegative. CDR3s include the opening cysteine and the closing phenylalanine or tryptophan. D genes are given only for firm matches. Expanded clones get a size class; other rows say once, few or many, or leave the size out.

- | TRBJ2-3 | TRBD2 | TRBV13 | CASSSRLAGADTQYF | TGTGCCAGCAGCTCCCGACTAGCTGGCGCAGATACGCAGTATTTT
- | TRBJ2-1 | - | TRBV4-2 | CASSQEVSGNKENEQFF | TGTGCCAGCAGCCAAGAAGTCTCCGGGAACAAAGAAAATGAGCAGTTCTTC
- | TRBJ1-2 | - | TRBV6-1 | CASSDGGYGYTF | TGTGCCAGCTCCGATGGCGGCTATGGCTACACCTTC
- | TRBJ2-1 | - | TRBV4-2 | CASSQTLTGNEQFF | TGTGCCAGCAGCCAAACTTTAACCGGCAATGAGCAGTTCTTC
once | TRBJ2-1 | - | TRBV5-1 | CASSPDGGPYNEQFF | TGCGCCAGCAGCCCGGACGGGGGGCCGTACAATGAGCAGTTCTTC
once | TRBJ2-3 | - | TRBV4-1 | CASSPAQVKSTDTQYF | TGCGCCAGCAGCCCCGCGCAAGTGAAGAGCACAGATACGCAGTATTTT
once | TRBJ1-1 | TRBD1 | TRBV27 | CASSLPTGGEAFF | TGTGCCAGCAGTTTACCGACAGGGGGCGAAGCTTTCTTT
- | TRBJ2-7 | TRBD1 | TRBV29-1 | CSVLSGQGDEQYF | TGCAGCGTTCTTTCTGGACAGGGCGACGAGCAGTACTTC
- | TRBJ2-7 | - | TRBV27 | CASSLAGSYEQYF | TGTGCCAGCAGTTTGGCAGGTTCATACGAGCAGTACTTC
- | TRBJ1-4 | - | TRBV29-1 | CSVEGSGPNEKLFF | TGCAGCGTTGAAGGGAGCGGGCCTAATGAAAAACTGTTTTTT
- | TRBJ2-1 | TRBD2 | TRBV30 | CAWRGLAGAGEQFF | TGTGCCTGGAGAGGACTAGCGGGAGCTGGTGAGCAGTTCTTC
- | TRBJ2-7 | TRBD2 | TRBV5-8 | CASSLVRLAVYEQYF | TGTGCCAGCAGCTTGGTACGGCTAGCGGTCTACGAGCAGTACTTC
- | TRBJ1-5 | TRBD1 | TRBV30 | CAWSAAGGSNQPQHF | TGTGCCTGGAGTGCCGCAGGGGGATCCAATCAGCCCCAGCATTTT
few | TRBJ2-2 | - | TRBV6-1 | CASSEAGLGTGELFF | TGTGCCAGCAGTGAGGCAGGGTTGGGGACCGGGGAGCTGTTTTTT
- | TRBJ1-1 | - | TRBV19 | CASSMVGGRTEAFF | TGTGCCAGTAGTATGGTCGGGGGGCGGACTGAAGCTTTCTTT
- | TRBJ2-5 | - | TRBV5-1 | CASGAGTSFMGTQYF | TGCGCCAGCGGGGCAGGAACCTCCTTCATGGGGACCCAGTACTTC
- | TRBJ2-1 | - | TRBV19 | CASSKTYYNEQFF | TGTGCCAGTAGTAAAACCTATTACAATGAGCAGTTCTTC
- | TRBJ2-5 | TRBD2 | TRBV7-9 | CASSLRTSGLVTQETQYF | TGTGCCAGCAGCTTACGGACTAGCGGGTTAGTTACCCAAGAGACCCAGTACTTC
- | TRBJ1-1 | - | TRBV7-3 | CASSIGQRTEAFF | TGTGCCAGCAGCATCGGACAGCGGACTGAAGCTTTCTTT
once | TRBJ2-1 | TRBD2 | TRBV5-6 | CASSLALAGGAEQFF | TGTGCCAGCAGCTTGGCTCTAGCGGGAGGGGCTGAGCAGTTCTTC
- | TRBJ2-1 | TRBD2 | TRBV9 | CASSPSGGTDEQFF | TGTGCCAGCAGCCCTAGCGGGGGGACGGATGAGCAGTTCTTC
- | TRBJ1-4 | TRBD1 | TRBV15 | CATSSAMRDSLFF | TGTGCCACCAGCAGCGCCATGCGGGACAGCCTGTTTTTT
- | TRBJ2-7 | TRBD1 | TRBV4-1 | CASSQVGQSYEQYF | TGCGCCAGCAGCCAAGTGGGACAGTCCTACGAGCAGTACTTC
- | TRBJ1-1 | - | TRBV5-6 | CASSLNWGGTEAFF | TGTGCCAGCAGCTTGAACTGGGGAGGGACTGAAGCTTTCTTT
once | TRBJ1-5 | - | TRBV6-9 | CAKADSRQPQHF | TGTGCCAAAGCGGACAGTCGGCAGCCCCAGCATTTT
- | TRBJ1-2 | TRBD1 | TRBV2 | CASSEGTGGYTF | TGTGCCAGCAGTGAAGGGACAGGGGGCTACACCTTC
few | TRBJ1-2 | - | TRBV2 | CAGGNSGYGYTF | TGTGCCGGAGGGAACTCGGGCTATGGCTACACCTTC
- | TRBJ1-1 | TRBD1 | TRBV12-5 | CASGSRTGNTEAFF | TGTGCTAGTGGTTCTAGGACAGGGAACACTGAAGCTTTCTTT
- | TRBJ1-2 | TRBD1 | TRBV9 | CASSPGTGKRSYTF | TGTGCCAGCAGCCCCGGGACAGGGAAAAGGAGCTACACCTTC
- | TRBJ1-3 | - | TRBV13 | CASSLGAGSGNTIYF | TGTGCCAGCAGCTTAGGCGCGGGGTCCGGAAACACCATATATTTT
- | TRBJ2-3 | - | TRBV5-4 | CASSWGRQPTDTQYF | TGTGCCAGCAGCTGGGGTCGACAGCCCACAGATACGCAGTATTTT
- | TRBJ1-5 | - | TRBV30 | CAWKGGAAEGNQPQHF | TGTGCCTGGAAGGGGGGGGCGGCCGAAGGGAATCAGCCCCAGCATTTT
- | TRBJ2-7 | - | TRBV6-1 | CASSATGYEQYF | TGTGCCAGCAGCGCCACAGGGTACGAGCAGTACTTC
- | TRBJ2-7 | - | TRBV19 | CASSPRTAIYEQYF | TGTGCCAGTAGTCCCCGGACAGCCATCTACGAGCAGTACTTC
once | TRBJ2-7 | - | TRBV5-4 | CASSRRGDYEQYF | TGTGCCAGCAGCCGACGCGGAGACTACGAGCAGTACTTC
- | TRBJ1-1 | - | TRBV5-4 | CASSLMGETEAFF | TGTGCCAGCAGCTTAATGGGCGAGACTGAAGCTTTCTTT
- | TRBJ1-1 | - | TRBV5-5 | CASSLGTANTEAFF | TGTGCCAGCAGCTTGGGGACAGCGAACACTGAAGCTTTCTTT
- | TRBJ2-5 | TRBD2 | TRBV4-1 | CASSQALAGTAGQETQYF | TGCGCCAGCAGCCAAGCCCTAGCGGGTACGGCGGGACAAGAGACCCAGTACTTC
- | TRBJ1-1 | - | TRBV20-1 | CSARGGVAAFF | TGCAGTGCTAGAGGGGGCGTTGCGGCTTTCTTT
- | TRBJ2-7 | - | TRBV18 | CASSPEVGPPKSYEQYF | TGTGCCAGCTCACCGGAGGTTGGTCCCCCAAAATCCTACGAGCAGTACTTC
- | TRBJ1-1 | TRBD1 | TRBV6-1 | CASLRQGVRAFF | TGTGCCAGTCTTAGACAGGGGGTAAGAGCTTTCTTT